Below, 23 T cell receptor beta chains from the same sample are listed, as sequenced in a study of blood T cells in healthy people across ages. Using a J-beta primer mix together with a sample-barcoded 5' primer, a second PCR was run for about 6 to 11 cycles. One entry per CDR3 protein, called by TCRdb with MiXCR from the 5' RACE reads. The sample carries some 760,000 distinct CDR3 sequences, around 25% recorded once. This sample also belongs to another study, concerning T cells of mothers and their children.

Sequencing was done on a sample of blood. All receptors come from a boy aged 5-17 years in good health.

The rearrangement links TRBV12-3 or TRBV12-4 to TRBJ2-5; D remains unclear. Trimming stripped 8 bases from V and 3 bases from J, with 10 bases between. The CDR3 sequence is 12 residues long. CDR3 protein: CASGRGEETQYF. DNA of the CDR3: TGTGCCAGCGGACGAGGTGAAGAGACCCAGTACTTC.

The CDR3, as DNA: TGTGCCAGCAGTTCCACACAGCTTAACACTGAAGCTTTCTTT. This codes for CASSSTQLNTEAFF. The chain couples TRBV7-2 to TRBJ1-1; D remains ambiguous. Germline CDR1 and CDR2: SGHTA and FQGNSA. The CDR3 is 14 amino acids. V was trimmed by 6 bases and J by 2 bases, leaving 13 bases between them.

The chain joins TRBV2 to TRBJ2-7; D not resolved. The CDR3 contains 13 residues. The germline V gene encodes CDR1 SNHLY and CDR2 FYNNEI. Trimming left V 7 bases short and J 0 bases short, with 10 bases between. The CDR3 here is CASNLWSSYEQYF. The DNA for the CDR3 is TGTGCCAGCAACCTATGGAGCTCCTACGAGCAGTACTTC.

This clonotype has at least ten counts. This chain uses TRBV7-2 with TRBJ2-5; D remains unclear. V gave up 7 bases and J gave up 5 bases, with 14 bases separating them. The V gene's germline CDR1 is SGHTA and CDR2 FQGNSA. This CDR3 region has 13 residues. The DNA for the CDR3 is TGTGCCAGCATAGGATCTTTGGGGGAGACCCAGTACTTC. It codes for CASIGSLGETQYF.

This clonotype was picked up a small number of times. The CDR3 nucleotides read TGTGCCAGCAGCCCCCGCCAGATTGGGGGGGAGCTGTTTTTT. This encodes CASSPRQIGGELFF. This chain uses TRBV9 with TRBJ2-2, with unresolved D. The CDR3 consists of 14 residues. Germline V gene lookup returns CDR1 SGDLS and CDR2 YYNGEE. The V end lost 4 bases, the J end lost 8 bases, and 15 bases lay between the germline ends.

In its sample, this clonotype was seen a few times. The chain joins TRBV28 to TRBJ1-1, with D hard to call. The ends were cut back, 5 bases at V and 1 base at J, with 14 bases in the middle. This CDR3 comprises 15 residues. Germline CDR1 is MDHEN and CDR2 is SYDVKM. As DNA, the CDR3 is TGTGCCAGCAGTCCGTGGGTGGGCTCGAACACTGAAGCTTTCTTT. Translating it yields CASSPWVGSNTEAFF. Combining the CDR3 with reference TRBV28 and TRBJ1-1 gives the whole variable domain DVKVTQSSRYLVKRTGEKVFLECVQDMDHENMFWYRQDPGLGLRLIYFSYDVKMKEKGDIPEGYSVSREKKERFSLILESASTNQTSMYLCASSPWVGSNTEAFFGQGTRLTVV.

This clonotype was seen only once. The V gene is TRBV7-9, the J gene TRBJ2-7, with D unclear. The length of the CDR3 is 14 residues. Germline V gene sequence: CDR1 SEHNR, CDR2 FQNEAQ (reference sequence). V lost 4 bases to trimming and J lost 2 bases, with 12 bases between them. The CDR3 region is CASSWVGPTYEQYF. In nucleotides, the CDR3 is TGTGCCAGCAGCTGGGTGGGCCCCACCTACGAGCAGTACTTC.

The genes are TRBV4-1 and TRBJ2-7; 11 bases align to TRBD2. Germline V CDR1 and CDR2: MGHRA, YSYEKL. V lost 3 bases, J lost 0 bases, and 4 bases stayed unmatched. The CDR3 loop spans 16 amino acids. The CDR3 DNA reads as TGCGCCAGCAGCCAGGATACTAGCGGGAGCTCCTACGAGCAGTACTTC. This codes for CASSQDTSGSSYEQYF.

The sample holds a few counts of this clonotype. The rearrangement uses TRBV5-1 and TRBJ2-1; D possibly uses TRBD1 or TRBD2 (5 bases each). V was pared by 6 bases and J by 0 bases, with 19 bases between. Germline CDR1 and CDR2: SGHRS and YFSETQ. This CDR3 is built from 17 residues. This CDR3 reads CASTERPGTYSYNEQFF. The CDR3 nucleotides read TGCGCCAGCACCGAAAGGCCAGGGACCTACTCCTACAATGAGCAGTTCTTC.

This chain links TRBV6-2 or TRBV6-3 with TRBJ2-7; 9 bases align to TRBD1. There are 17 residues in the CDR3. Germline V lookup: CDR1 MNHEY, CDR2 SVGEGT. After removal of 5 bases from V and 2 bases from J, the junction contained 13 bases not matched to a gene. CDR3 bases: TGTGCCAGCAGTGCACCAGGGGACAGGGCTGATACCTACGAGCAGTACTTC. Protein: CASSAPGDRADTYEQYF.

The chain employs TRBV13 and TRBJ2-5; a possible D gene is TRBD1 (5 bases). CDR1 is PRHDT, CDR2 FYEKMQ, per germline (reference sequence). The CDR3 is 14 amino acids. V was trimmed by 8 bases and J by 5 bases, leaving 18 bases between them. The CDR3 DNA reads TGTGCCAGCTCCGCTCAGGGATTGGGGGAGACCCAGTACTTC. It encodes CASSAQGLGETQYF.

This clonotype turned up a few times. J is TRBJ2-5 and V is TRBV28; 8 bases are shared with TRBD2. J was trimmed by 3 bases and V by 5 bases; bases with no gene match: 5. From germline, CDR1 is MDHEN and CDR2 SYDVKM. This CDR3 comprises 14 residues. CDR3 sequence (DNA): TGTGCCAGCAGTCCCCATAGCGGGAAAGAGACCCAGTACTTC. It specifies CASSPHSGKETQYF.

The chain carries TRBV11-2 and TRBJ1-5, with no clear D. The germline CDR1 and CDR2 sequences are SGHAT and FQNNGV. The CDR3 is 18 residues long. V was cut by 1 base and J by 1 base, with 17 bases left in between. The CDR3 nucleotides are TGTGCCAGCAGCTTAGGGACCGACATTTTTGAGAGCAATCAGCCCCAGCATTTT. Protein sequence: CASSLGTDIFESNQPQHF. Variable domain in full (rest from reference TRBV11-2 and TRBJ1-5): EAGVAQSPRYKIIEKRQSVAFWCNPISGHATLYWYQQILGQGPKLLIQFQNNGVVDDSQLPKDRFSAERLKGVDSTLKIQPAKLEDSAVYLCASSLGTDIFESNQPQHFGDGTRLSIL.

The gene calls are TRBV11-2 and TRBJ2-7, with D perhaps matching TRBD2 (6 bases). The end of the DNA aligns better with TRBJ2-5, so the J call may be wrong. In germline, CDR1 is SGHAT, CDR2 FQNNGV. The CDR3 is made up of 14 amino acids. The CDR3 here is CASSYPGVSETQYF. The CDR3 nucleotides are TGTGCCAGCAGCTACCCGGGAGTAAGCGAGACCCAGTACTTC.

The J gene is TRBJ2-3, the V gene TRBV15; no reliable D call. Trimming pared 3 bases from V and 6 bases from J, leaving 7 bases between. The length of the CDR3 is 12 residues. CDR1 and CDR2 from the germline V gene are LNHNV and YYDKDF (reference sequence). CDR3 amino acids: CATSRYRDTQYF. For the CDR3, the DNA is TGTGCCACCAGCAGGTACCGGGATACGCAGTATTTT.

This clonotype was observed a few times. The chain uses TRBV2 and TRBJ2-5; D gene ambiguous. Near its end, the DNA agrees better with TRBJ2-1, so the J call may be wrong. CDR1 is SNHLY and CDR2 is FYNNEI in the germline V gene. The CDR3 totals 11 residues. The CDR3 DNA reads as TGTGCCAGCACCCAAACCGATGAGCAGTTCTTC. Translated, it gives CASTQTDEQFF.

The rearrangement joins TRBV6-4 to TRBJ2-5; TRBD2 matches 8 bases. Gene TRBJ2-1 matches the end of the DNA better, so the J call may be wrong. This CDR3 contains 15 residues. Germline assignment: CDR1 MRHNA and CDR2 SNTAGT. CDR3 DNA sequence: TGTGCCAGCAGTGAGTTTGCCGGGAGGGGGAATGAGCAGTTCTTC. It codes for CASSEFAGRGNEQFF.

The chain employs TRBV6-2 or TRBV6-3 and TRBJ1-2; 8 nucleotides agree with TRBD1. Germline V gives CDR1 MNHEY, CDR2 SVGEGT. This CDR3 has 16 residues. J was trimmed by 6 bases and V by 0 bases; bases with no gene match: 9. The CDR3 DNA reads as TGTGCCAGCAGTTACTCGCTGATTCAGGGGGCCGATGGCTACACCTTC. Protein product: CASSYSLIQGADGYTF.

This clonotype occurred a few times. The V call is TRBV10-3, the J call TRBJ2-4; the match to TRBD1 covers 9 bases. There are 15 residues in the CDR3. Germline CDR1 and CDR2: ENHRY and SYGVKD. Trimming removed 3 bases from V and 5 bases from J; junction bases left unmatched: 5. This chain's CDR3 is CAISDGTGIQNIQYF. CDR3 nucleotide sequence: TGTGCCATCAGTGATGGGACAGGGATCCAAAACATTCAGTACTTC.

The chain is built from TRBV5-1 and TRBJ2-3; no reliable D call. From germline, CDR1 is SGHRS and CDR2 YFSETQ. Trimming took off 0 bases at V and 4 bases at J, with 15 bases between the two ends. The CDR3 has 16 amino acids. The CDR3 sequence: CASSLDVALGADTQYF. CDR3 nucleotides: TGCGCCAGCAGCTTGGATGTGGCCCTTGGCGCAGATACGCAGTATTTT.

This sequence joins TRBV12-3 or TRBV12-4 and TRBJ2-2; no definite D call. The V end lost 8 bases, the J end lost 1 base, and 8 bases lay between the germline ends. CDR3 length: 13 residues. CDR3 sequence: CASHPKNTGELFF. DNA for the CDR3: TGTGCCAGCCACCCCAAGAACACCGGGGAGCTGTTTTTT.

The chain uses TRBV9 and TRBJ2-1; maybe TRBD1 (6 bases). Germline V lookup: CDR1 SGDLS, CDR2 YYNGEE. CDR3 size: 16 residues. The V and J ends lost 3 bases and 2 bases respectively, with 15 bases between them. The DNA of the CDR3 is TGTGCCAGCAGCGGGCAGTGGGGGCCTACCTACAATGAGCAGTTCTTC. Its translation is CASSGQWGPTYNEQFF.

The V and J genes are TRBV20-1 and TRBJ2-5; 9 bases agree with TRBD2. After removal of 1 base from V and 6 bases from J, the junction contained 12 bases not matched to a gene. The CDR3 covers 16 residues. Germline values: CDR1 DFQATT, CDR2 SNEGSKA (reference sequence). In nucleotides, the CDR3 is TGCAGTGCTAGAGTTCCGTTGCGGGGGGGCCAGAAGACCCAGTACTTC. Translating gives CSARVPLRGGQKTQYF.